This entry describes one TCR beta chain. The target antigen is unknown. The CDR3 length is 14 residues. The V gene end was trimmed by 2 bases and the J gene end by 4 bases; junction bases not matched to a gene: 5. CDR1 and CDR2 from the germline V gene are SGDLS and YYNGEE. This sample stems from a study of tumor-infiltrating T cells and Merkel cell polyomavirus. Study as a whole: The T cells studied were CD8+ and recognized the Merkel cell polyomavirus KLL epitope. Treatment was non-standardized, spanning chemotherapy, radiation and immunotherapies. Patients at varying disease stages had median approximately 2.6-year follow-up, range 1.1–6.0.

TCRdb's table, derived via immunoSEQ multiplex PCR, lists solely in-frame clones and lacks some. The sample records around 25,000 clones, 87% being singletons. Findings of the study overall: MCC-specific survival improved with roughly 1.9-20% versus roughly 0-0.15% intratumoral KLL-specific T cells. Tumors with roughly 5-120 versus 0-3 unique KLL-specific clonotypes showed a significant MCC-specific survival advantage.

Immunohistochemistry showed robust Merkel cell polyomavirus Large T antigen staining in every patient's tumor. The chain couples TRBV9 to TRBJ1-1; 7 nucleotides agree with TRBD1. This TCR was recovered from a man aged 45-65 years with Merkel cell carcinoma. Sequencing was done on a sample of lymph node tissue. The CDR3 coding sequence is TGTGCCAGCAGCGTGAAGGGGGCGGGCACTGAAGCTTTCTTT. Protein sequence: CASSVKGAGTEAFF.